This entry is about one T cell receptor beta chain. The record originates from a study of T cell changes during pregnancy in multiple sclerosis. CDR1 and CDR2 from the germline V gene are MNHNS and SASEGT. The CDR3 runs to 15 residues. Trimming shortened V by 2 bases and J by 5 bases, and 15 bases separated the two germline ends. The repertoire was sequenced with immunoSEQ multiplex PCR; TCRdb's copy has only in-frame clones and lacks some. This table has some 69,000 clones, about 90% appearing once. V is TRBV6-1 and J is TRBJ1-2; TRBD1 might be the D (6 bases). Source: peripheral blood, taken in the second trimester of pregnancy. This receptor was taken from a female donor in good health, enrolled as a control in a pregnancy study. The CDR3, as DNA: TGTGCCAGCAGTGAAATGGCAGGGGCTAGGTATGGCTACACCTTC. This translates into CASSEMAGARYGYTF.